Shown below are 14 T cell receptor beta chains from a single sample sequenced in a study of radiation and T cells in renal cell carcinoma. As to time point: blood 4 weeks post-SBRT, at nephrectomy. Treatment defined: 15 Gy SBRT to primary tumor, nephrectomy 4 weeks later. Method: immunoSEQ multiplex PCR; TCRdb's copy keeps in-frame clones and lacks some. Seen here are about 90,000 clones, roughly 80% observed once, and the top ten hold around 9.4%. Here the sequenced sample was blood, taken from a patient whose treatment included radiotherapy and nephrectomy. These receptor sequences come from a man aged 50 or older with renal cell carcinoma.

This chain links TRBV9 with TRBJ1-2, with a weak D call TRBD1 (6 bases). The CDR3 is 15 residues long. With 3 bases removed from V and 4 bases from J, the gap between germline ends came to 16 bases. From germline, CDR1 is SGDLS and CDR2 YYNGEE. The CDR3 loop is CASSGHGGSSYGYTF. CDR3 bases: TGTGCCAGCAGCGGACACGGGGGCTCGAGCTATGGCTACACCTTC.

The V call is TRBV9, the J call TRBJ2-5, with 7 bases that match TRBD2. The CDR3 is made up of 15 amino acids. Germline CDR1 and CDR2: SGDLS and YYNGEE. The V gene end was trimmed by 0 bases and the J gene end by 1 base; junction bases not matched to a gene: 3. The CDR3 DNA sequence: TGTGCCAGCAGCGTAGGGGGGGGAACCCAAGAGACCCAGTACTTC. The encoded protein is CASSVGGGTQETQYF.

This clone appeared a single time. V and J are TRBV19 and TRBJ2-3; 8 positions agree with TRBD2. V dropped 6 bases and J dropped 2; count of bases not matched to a gene: 4. The CDR3 extends over 14 amino acids. The V gene's germline CDR1 is LNHDA and CDR2 SQIVND (reference sequence). Here the CDR3 DNA reads TGTGCCAGTAGCCCGGGGGGGGTCACAGATACGCAGTATTTT. This sequence encodes CASSPGGVTDTQYF.

V and J are TRBV5-1 and TRBJ2-5; TRBD1 aligns across 9 bases. The CDR3 is 15 residues long. The junction had 8 bases not matched to a gene; V was cut back by 3 bases and J by 5 bases. Per germline, CDR1 SGHRS and CDR2 YFSETQ. CDR3 residues: CASSYNTGGGETQYF. CDR3 DNA sequence: TGCGCCAGCAGCTACAATACAGGGGGCGGGGAGACCCAGTACTTC.

This clone has only one observation. The rearrangement joins TRBV11-1 to TRBJ1-1; D unclear. Germline CDR1 SGHAT, CDR2 FQDESV (reference sequence). Trimming took 5 bases from V and 8 from J, leaving 18 bases between them. This CDR3 spans 14 amino acids. The CDR3 is CASSRRERGSEAFF. The CDR3 DNA reads as TGTGCCAGCAGCCGAAGGGAGAGAGGGTCAGAAGCTTTCTTT.

This rearrangement joins TRBV5-4 to TRBJ2-4; the D gene is possibly TRBD2 (5 bases). In germline, CDR1 is SGHNT, CDR2 YYREEE (reference sequence). The CDR3 loop spans 14 amino acids. V dropped 4 bases and J dropped 8 bases, with 16 bases sitting between them. The CDR3: CASSRVEVKDIQYF. CDR3 in DNA: TGTGCCAGCAGCCGAGTGGAGGTCAAGGACATTCAGTACTTC.

The chain has TRBV5-1 and TRBJ2-1; TRBD2 matches at 8 bases. The CDR3 is 15 amino acids. The ends lost 4 bases at V and 6 bases at J; junction bases unmatched: 9. Germline CDR1 is SGHRS and CDR2 is YFSETQ. The CDR3 reads CASSPPGLGRNEQFF. In nucleotides, the CDR3 is TGCGCCAGCAGCCCCCCGGGACTAGGGCGCAATGAGCAGTTCTTC.

The chain couples TRBV4-3 to TRBJ1-6; D gene ambiguous. The CDR3 is 16 amino acids. V dropped 0 bases and J dropped 0 bases, with 6 bases sitting between them. The V gene's germline CDR1 is LGHNA and CDR2 YSLEER. The CDR3 nucleotides read TGCGCCAGCAGCCAAGATGGGGTCTCCTATAATTCACCCCTCCACTTT. It encodes CASSQDGVSYNSPLHF.

With respect to this clone: A junction boundary mismatches the germline segment, possibly from a read error. This chain joins TRBV20-1 and TRBJ1-2, with 11 bases lining up with TRBD1. Germline CDR1 reads DFQATT; CDR2 reads SNEGSKA (reference sequence). CDR3 length equals 11 residues. In nucleotides, the CDR3 is TGCAGTGCTAGGACGGGACAGGGGGTCAACTTC. The encoded protein is CSARTGQGVNF.

The V gene is TRBV28, the J gene TRBJ2-7; 9 positions match TRBD1. The CDR3 has 14 residues. V lost 6 bases and J lost 3; bases outside the gene matches: 6. Germline V gene lookup returns CDR1 MDHEN and CDR2 SYDVKM. CDR3: CASRAGTGLYEQYF. Written as DNA, the CDR3 is TGTGCCAGCAGGGCCGGGACAGGGCTCTACGAGCAGTACTTC.

The rearrangement links TRBV7-9 to TRBJ1-1, with D perhaps matching TRBD1 (6 bases). Germline V lookup: CDR1 SEHNR, CDR2 FQNEAQ (reference sequence). Deletions cut 1 base from V and 5 bases from J, with 14 bases between. CDR3 size: 15 residues. The CDR3 region is CASSLGPRRGTEAFF. The CDR3 nucleotides are TGTGCCAGCAGCTTAGGACCGAGGAGGGGGACTGAAGCTTTCTTT.

This clone is labeled as medium-sized. The genes are TRBV18 and TRBJ1-2; 8 nucleotides line up with TRBD1. In germline, CDR1 is KGHSH, CDR2 LQKENI. V shed 6 bases and J 5 bases; nucleotides not matched to a gene: 8. This CDR3 has 14 amino acids. The CDR3 nucleotides are TGTGCCAGCTCCCTCGCAGGGGGCCGGTATGGCTACACCTTC. Its translation: CASSLAGGRYGYTF.

V is TRBV2 and J is TRBJ1-5; D unresolved. The V gene's germline CDR1 is SNHLY and CDR2 FYNNEI. The CDR3 is 15 amino acids. The V end lost 6 bases, the J end lost 2 bases, and 14 bases lay between the germline ends. The CDR3 region has the DNA TGTGCCAGCAGCCAAGTGGGGATGCGCAATCAGCCCCAGCATTTT. Its translation is CASSQVGMRNQPQHF.

This clone was counted only a few times. The chain combines TRBV19 with TRBJ2-1, with 7 bases fitting TRBD1. CDR1 LNHDA and CDR2 SQIVND come from the germline V gene (reference sequence). The CDR3 length is 17 residues. The V segment lost 5 bases and the J segment 8 bases; nucleotides outside the gene matches: 18. The CDR3 loop is CASSVEQGSAFQYEQFF. Here the CDR3 DNA reads TGTGCCAGTAGTGTCGAACAGGGGTCAGCGTTTCAGTATGAGCAGTTCTTC.